This entry lists 23 T cell receptor beta chains sequenced from one sample in a study of blood T cells in healthy people across ages. A second PCR, run for about 6 to 12 cycles, used a sample-barcoded 5' primer plus a J-beta primer mix. TCRdb reanalysed the 5' RACE reads using MiXCR and keeps one entry per CDR3 protein. Of 1.5 million to 2 million distinct CDR3 sequences listed, under 30% are singletons. Sequencing used blood. The receptors shown here come from a young woman in good health.

This clonotype was counted at least ten times. J is TRBJ2-1 and V is TRBV12-3 or TRBV12-4; TRBD2 agrees at 7 bases. V was pared by 6 bases and J by 9 bases, with 11 bases of the junction left unmatched. The CDR3 runs 14 residues. CDR3 nucleotides: TGTGCCAGCAGCTTATTAGCGGGCGGGGGTGAGCAGTTCTTC. It yields the protein CASSLLAGGGEQFF.

This clonotype has at least ten counts. The J gene is TRBJ2-1, the V gene TRBV7-2; D possibly corresponds to TRBD2 (6 bases). This CDR3 is 15 amino acids long. The V end lost 3 bases, the J end lost 7 bases, and 16 bases lay between the germline ends. CDR1 and CDR2 (germline): SGHTA, FQGNSA. The CDR3 region has the DNA TGTGCCAGCAGCTTCCTTGGAGGGGTAGCGAATGAGCAGTTCTTC. Translating gives CASSFLGGVANEQFF.

The V call is TRBV5-1, the J call TRBJ2-1; 9 bases are a match to TRBD2. Germline V gives CDR1 SGHRS, CDR2 YFSETQ. V trimming: 2 bases; J trimming: 6 bases; junction bases outside the gene matches: 6. The CDR3 is made up of 15 amino acids. CDR3 coding DNA: TGCGCCAGCAGCTTCGGATATAGCGGGGGCAATGAGCAGTTCTTC. Translating gives CASSFGYSGGNEQFF.

The gene calls are TRBV6-5 and TRBJ2-7, with D uncertain. The CDR3 runs to 13 residues. Germline V gene lookup returns CDR1 MNHEY and CDR2 SVGAGI. V lost 7 bases and J 3 bases, leaving 13 bases between the germline ends. CDR3 nucleotide sequence: TGTGCCAGCACCTTGGGTGGCAGCTACGAGCAGTACTTC. Protein product: CASTLGGSYEQYF.

The sample holds a few counts of this clonotype. This chain links TRBV5-1 with TRBJ2-5; D may correspond to TRBD1 or TRBD2 (5 bases each). V was shortened by 4 bases and J by 8 bases, with 21 bases between the two germline ends. CDR1 and CDR2 (germline): SGHRS, YFSETQ. This CDR3 is 15 amino acids long. The CDR3 region has the DNA TGCGCCAGCAGCGATACCGGGACCCTTAAAGGCACCCAGTACTTC. Translating it yields CASSDTGTLKGTQYF.

This chain links TRBV21-1 with TRBJ1-2. TRBV21-1 is a listed pseudogene. This CDR3 contains 13 residues. The CDR3 loop is CASSEDASWGYTF. In nucleotides, the CDR3 is TGTGCCAGCAGCGAAGACGCCTCTTGGGGCTACACCTTC.

V and J are TRBV11-2 and TRBJ2-1; 7 bases fit TRBD2. V shed 8 bases, J shed 13 bases, and the junction held 14 bases outside the gene matches. CDR1 and CDR2 from the germline V gene are SGHAT and FQNNGV. This CDR3 contains 13 residues. The CDR3 reads CASGDYLTAIQFF. For the CDR3, the DNA is TGTGCCAGCGGGGACTACCTAACAGCGATCCAGTTCTTC.

The J gene is TRBJ1-1, the V gene TRBV27; D might be TRBD1 (5 bases). Trimming cost V 6 bases and J 5 bases, with 16 bases left between them. The CDR3 extends over 14 amino acids. The germline CDR1 and CDR2 sequences are MNHEY and SMNVEV (reference sequence). For the CDR3, the DNA is TGTGCCAGCAGCGGCCGGGGCAGGAGGACTGAAGCTTTCTTT. This codes for CASSGRGRRTEAFF.

Note on this clonotype: A much bigger clone sits one base away, suggesting this may be a read error. This chain joins TRBV25-1 and TRBJ2-5; D remains unclear. The end of the DNA fits TRBJ2-7 better, so the J call may be wrong. Germline assignment: CDR1 MGHDK and CDR2 SYGVNS. The CDR3 covers 11 residues. For the CDR3, the DNA is TGTGCCAGCAGGGAGACATCCGAGCAGTACTTC. This encodes CASRETSEQYF.

J is TRBJ1-6 and V is TRBV28; D perhaps matches TRBD1 (5 bases). The CDR3 length is 16 residues. In germline, CDR1 is MDHEN, CDR2 SYDVKM. The V gene lost 6 bases and the J gene lost 0 bases, with 12 bases spanning the gap. CDR3 nucleotide sequence: TGTGCCAGCAGCCGGGGACCGAACTCCTATAATTCACCCCTCCACTTT. Translating it yields CASSRGPNSYNSPLHF.

The V call is TRBV6-2 or TRBV6-3, the J call TRBJ2-7, with 7 nucleotides matching TRBD2. The junction had 6 bases not matched to a gene; V was cut back by 5 bases and J by 2 bases. Germline CDR1 and CDR2: MNHEY and SVGEGT. The CDR3 totals 14 residues. CDR3 sequence reads: CASSRLAATYEQYF. Written as DNA, the CDR3 is TGTGCCAGCAGTAGACTAGCTGCTACCTACGAGCAGTACTTC.

This clonotype was seen only once. The chain couples TRBV3-1 to TRBJ2-1; 10 nucleotides agree with TRBD2. Germline V gene data show CDR1 as LGHDT and CDR2 as YNNKEL (reference sequence). The trim removed 1 base at V and 6 bases at J, leaving 18 bases unmatched. The CDR3 has 20 residues. The CDR3 sequence: CASSQVAPRVAGGWGNEQFF. The CDR3 coding sequence is TGTGCCAGCAGCCAAGTAGCCCCACGAGTAGCGGGAGGATGGGGCAATGAGCAGTTCTTC.

About this clonotype: A junction end diverges from the germline sequence, so it may reflect a read error. The V gene is TRBV11-2, the J gene TRBJ2-1, with D perhaps matching TRBD2 (5 bases). The CDR3 runs 16 residues. Germline CDR1 SGHAT, CDR2 FQNNGV. DNA for the CDR3: TGTGCCAGCAGCTTAGTGCGGCGGGTTGGCTACAATGAGCGGTTCTTC. Translation: CASSLVRRVGYNERFF.

In its sample, this clonotype was seen many times. V is TRBV7-2 and J is TRBJ2-7; TRBD2 aligns across 11 bases. Losses at the gene ends were 5 bases for V and 6 bases for J; bases not matched to a gene: 6. CDR3 length: 14 residues. Germline V gives CDR1 SGHTA, CDR2 FQGNSA. In nucleotides, the CDR3 is TGTGCCAGCAGCCTCCTAGCGGGGGGTAGCGAGCAGTACTTC. Translated: CASSLLAGGSEQYF.

V gene TRBV20-1 combines with J gene TRBJ2-1; 7 nucleotides agree with TRBD2. V trimming: 0 bases; J trimming: 7 bases; junction bases outside the gene matches: 9. This CDR3 is built from 15 residues. From germline, CDR1 is DFQATT and CDR2 SNEGSKA (reference sequence). The CDR3 bases are TGCAGTGCTAGAGATCTGGGAGGGCCCTGGAATGAGCAGTTCTTC. As protein: CSARDLGGPWNEQFF.

CDR3 DNA: TGTGCCAGCAGTTCCCTTAGGGACGACAACCCAGAAGAGACCCAGTACTTC. Its translation is CASSSLRDDNPEETQYF. The chain uses TRBV3-1 and TRBJ2-7; perhaps D is TRBD1 or TRBD2 (5 bases each). The J call may be faulty, since TRBJ2-5 better matches the DNA end. Germline-derived CDR1 and CDR2 are LGHDT and YNNKEL (reference sequence). The CDR3 covers 17 residues.

The gene calls are TRBV7-2 and TRBJ2-1; 13 nucleotides line up with TRBD2. V trimming: 2 bases; J trimming: 1 base; junction bases outside the gene matches: 5. CDR1 is SGHTA, CDR2 FQGNSA, per germline. The CDR3 contains 18 residues. In DNA, the CDR3 is TGTGCCAGCAGCTTAATGTGGGGACTAGCGGGGTCCTACAATGAGCAGTTCTTC. Translated: CASSLMWGLAGSYNEQFF.

About this clonotype itself: This sequence may be a read error, since a much larger clone differs from it by one base. The rearrangement uses TRBV20-1 and TRBJ2-6; D is possibly TRBD1 or TRBD2 (5 bases each). CDR1 DFQATT and CDR2 SNEGSKA come from the germline V gene (reference sequence). The CDR3 runs 15 residues. The CDR3 DNA is TGCAGTGCTAGAGACGCGGGTTCTGGGGCCAACGTCCGGACTTTC. Protein: CSARDAGSGANVRTF.

The chain employs TRBV6-1 and TRBJ1-5; 9 bases agree with TRBD1. This CDR3 is 18 amino acids long. The germline CDR1 and CDR2 sequences are MNHNS and SASEGT. J lost 6 bases, V lost 4 bases, and 16 bases had no gene match. The CDR3 sequence: CASSGGPGTGYGGQPQHF. The CDR3 DNA follows: TGTGCCAGCAGTGGGGGTCCCGGGACAGGGTACGGGGGTCAGCCCCAGCATTTT.

The V call is TRBV5-1, the J call TRBJ2-1; 9 bases align to TRBD2. The CDR3 spans 15 residues. Germline CDR1 SGHRS, CDR2 YFSETQ. V lost 0 bases to trimming and J lost 11 bases; unmatched junction nucleotides: 9. The CDR3 nucleotides read TGCGCCAGCAGCTTGGCCGTTTCGACTAGCGGTAAGCAGTTCTTC. Translating gives CASSLAVSTSGKQFF.

CDR3 sequence (DNA): TGTGCCAGCAGCCTAATCGCGGGAACTGAAGCTTTCTTT. It is translated as CASSLIAGTEAFF. The chain is built from TRBV5-5 and TRBJ1-1; unclear D gene. Germline V gene sequence: CDR1 SGHKS, CDR2 YYEKEE (reference sequence). The CDR3 contains 13 residues. The V end lost 4 bases, the J end lost 5 bases, and 12 bases lay between the germline ends.

This chain connects TRBV24-1 to TRBJ2-7, with 7 bases lining up with TRBD1. The germline V gene has CDR1 KGHDR and CDR2 SFDVKD. V lost 7 bases and J lost 3; bases outside the gene matches: 8. CDR3 size: 14 residues. CDR3 residues: CATRTPGQLYEQYF. The CDR3 region has the DNA TGTGCCACCAGGACTCCGGGACAGCTCTACGAGCAGTACTTC.

This chain connects TRBV27 to TRBJ1-2; D is uncertain. In germline, CDR1 is MNHEY, CDR2 SMNVEV (reference sequence). The CDR3 runs to 14 residues. V lost 5 bases, J lost 2 bases, and 12 bases lay in between. The CDR3 DNA reads TGTGCCAGCAGTCCCCAGTCGGACAACTATGGCTACACCTTC. It encodes CASSPQSDNYGYTF.